What follows is one T cell receptor beta chain and its context. Its cognate antigen is unknown. Researchers ran the PCR with 60 Vbeta and 13 Jbeta primers. Sequencing was performed with immunoSEQ multiplex PCR; in TCRdb, only in-frame clones are kept and a portion is missing. The sample holds over 95,000 clones, around 68% seen once. This entry belongs to a study of cytomegalovirus exposure and HLA in healthy donors. Across the whole study: Counted in an early data release were approximately 85 million unique TCRs from HLA-typed donors.

Germline V CDR1 and CDR2: SGHNT, YENEEA. CDR3 length: 15 amino acids. Trimming took off 1 base at V and 0 bases at J, with 6 bases between the two ends. Findings and caveats of the study: TCR beta V segments were, for the most part, productive about 87% or about 30% of the time in an earlier analysis. The classifier, whose performance was assessed in both the original and validation cohorts, reportedly diagnosed cytomegalovirus status with high specificity and sensitivity. Cytomegalovirus-associated status was assigned to about 150 TCR beta chains.

The sequence derives from a woman in her thirties or forties in good health and CMV-seropositive. The V call is TRBV11-3, the J call TRBJ2-2; no clear D gene. The sample was PBMCs. This chain's CDR3 is CASSLGLANTGELFF. The CDR3 DNA follows: TGTGCCAGCAGCTTAGGACTCGCGAACACCGGGGAGCTGTTTTTT.